The subject of this entry is one T cell receptor beta chain. This clonotype has a handful of counts. Its antigen has not been determined. No much larger clone is present one base from it, and per-base qualities are unavailable. Sequencing took place on an Illumina NovaSeq 6000. TCR cDNA was synthesized by 5'RACE template switching, which introduced a universal primer site and unique molecular identifiers. Priming of cDNA synthesis was performed from both the TCR alpha and TCR beta constant segments. Two PCR steps were used to amplify libraries, with sample barcodes and sequencing adapters being added in the second step. Libraries were sequenced on Illumina HiSeq 2500 (2x100 bp) or NovaSeq (2x150 bp). The paper's data handling went like this. Reads were demultiplexed and collapsed into UMI consensus sequences with MIGEC, and V(D)J alignment was performed with MiXCR. Using edgeR on replicate PBMC samples, clonotypes were called vaccine-responding if FDR was below 0.01 and the log2 fold change was above 5 up to day 15. Each bulk clonotype was labeled CD4 or CD8 based on which sequenced repertoire, CD4 or CD8, contained the clonotype at higher abundance. TCRdb passed the public sequencing reads through fastp at Q25 and MiXCR, retaining productive beta sequences. Rows matching on CDR3 protein sequence are summarized as one entry with the most common DNA and genes. TCRdb, not the authors, supplied the V and J calls. Within this sample are about 99,000 distinct CDR3 sequences, with less than 6% of them counted one time only. The ten top clones hold approximately 39% of the sample.

This sample was included in a study of T cells after yellow fever vaccination (dated by TCRdb to about 2019). Concerning the study at large: Libraries from fractions with low cell numbers were prepared with the SMART-Seq v4 Ultra Low Input RNA kit. To track T-cell clones before and after primary and booster YFV17D yellow fever vaccination, bulk TCR alpha and beta repertoires were sequenced longitudinally. The cohort comprised two healthy male donors, one aged 18 to 29 and one aged 30 to 39 years. Blood was collected at multiple timepoints before and after primary and secondary immunization, and bulk PBMC replicates and cell subsets were isolated. The investigation overall reported the following: A small fraction of clonotypes appeared in both the CD4 and CD8 compartments, likely as a result of convergent recombination. FACS-sorted repertoires could contain abundant contaminating clonotypes from the bulk population, so computational filtering was required. Most clones expanded after primary vaccination were re-detected after the booster (almost 97% of CD4 and about 88% of CD8), suggesting broad memory maintenance. Only a couple of donors were included in the study, so the extent to which the findings can be generalized is limited. Compared with the primary T-cell response, the secondary T-cell response was faster but weaker, reaching its peak on day 5 rather than on day 15.

The treatment or condition tag for this specimen amounts to: live attenuated yellow fever vaccine strain. PBMCs were isolated from peripheral blood using a standard Ficoll-Paque protocol. CD4 and CD8 T-cell fractions were isolated with Dynabeads CD4 and CD8 positive selection kits. TriZol was used to extract RNA from bulk PBMCs, from CD4 and CD8 fractions, and from dextramer-positive and dextramer-negative fractions. This receptor was taken from a young man who received the YFV17D yellow fever vaccine. The sequences come from CD8+ T cells sorted from PBMCs, collected 10 days after the yellow fever booster vaccination.

CDR3 sequence: CASGLAEDYEQYF. The sequenced DNA: TGTGCTAGTGGTTTGGCAGAAGACTACGAGCAGTACTTC. The chain links TRBV12-5 with TRBJ2-7; the D gene is not confidently resolved. Relative to germline, V is 1 base shorter and J is 3 bases shorter, with 7 bases between their ends. Including cysteine and phenylalanine, the CDR3 has 13 amino acids. Only the CDR3 portion is preserved as DNA: 39 bases, with reading frame beginning at the first base. Via the germline V gene, CDR1 is LGHNT and CDR2 FRNRAP.